This is a list of T cell receptor beta chains from one sample in a study. Each CDR3 protein gets one entry after TCRdb re-called the RT-PCR reads with MiXCR. Here the sample spans 650,000 to 800,000 distinct CDR3 sequences, over 12% being singletons. Sequencing input: memory CD4+ T cells from blood. Receptors were obtained from a female donor in good health, serving as a healthy control. CDR3s include the opening cysteine and the closing phenylalanine or tryptophan. The D gene is left open where the match is weak. Rows give clone size only sometimes, using once, few, many, or a class for an expanded clone.

v_gene: TRBV5-8; d_gene: NA; j_gene: TRBJ1-6; abundance: few; CDR3nt: TGTGCCAGCAGCTGGAGGACGGGAGATTCACCCCTCCACTTT; CDR3aa: CASSWRTGDSPLHF
v_gene: TRBV15; d_gene: NA; j_gene: TRBJ2-1; abundance: few; CDR3nt: TGTGCCACCAGTCTGGGATCGGTGTACACTGAGCAGTTCTTC; CDR3aa: CATSLGSVYTEQFF
v_gene: TRBV12-3/TRBV12-4; d_gene: TRBD1; j_gene: TRBJ1-5; abundance: many; CDR3nt: TGTGCCAGCAGTTTAACAGGGGGGGAGCAGCCCCAGCATTTT; CDR3aa: CASSLTGGEQPQHF
v_gene: TRBV12-3/TRBV12-4; d_gene: NA; j_gene: TRBJ2-2; abundance: few; CDR3nt: TGTGCCAGCAGTTTTTATAGGGAGGAGCTGTTTTTT; CDR3aa: CASSFYREELFF
v_gene: TRBV20-1; d_gene: TRBD2; j_gene: TRBJ2-3; abundance: few; CDR3nt: TGCAGTGCTGCCATGACTAGCGGGGGCGCAGATACGCAGTATTTT; CDR3aa: CSAAMTSGGADTQYF
v_gene: TRBV5-1; d_gene: NA; j_gene: TRBJ2-1; abundance: NA; CDR3nt: TGCGCCAGCAGCTTGGACCTAAGTCCCTACAATGAGCAGTTCTTC; CDR3aa: CASSLDLSPYNEQFF
v_gene: TRBV7-3; d_gene: NA; j_gene: TRBJ2-2; abundance: few; CDR3nt: TGTGCCAGCAGCCAGGCGAGCACCGGGGAGCTGTTTTTT; CDR3aa: CASSQASTGELFF
v_gene: TRBV20-1; d_gene: TRBD1; j_gene: TRBJ2-7; abundance: many; CDR3nt: TGCAGTGCTAGCGGCGACAGGGGTCGTGAGCAGTACTTC; CDR3aa: CSASGDRGREQYF
v_gene: TRBV6-2/TRBV6-3; d_gene: TRBD1; j_gene: TRBJ1-1; abundance: few; CDR3nt: TGTGCCAGCAGTTACCCAACCGGGACAGGGATGAACACTGAAGCTTTCTTT; CDR3aa: CASSYPTGTGMNTEAFF
v_gene: TRBV9; d_gene: NA; j_gene: TRBJ1-1; abundance: many; CDR3nt: TGTGCCAGCAGCGTAGCTACTGCGAACACTGAAGCTTTCTTT; CDR3aa: CASSVATANTEAFF
v_gene: TRBV11-2; d_gene: NA; j_gene: TRBJ1-1; abundance: NA; CDR3nt: TGTGCCAGCAGCCAGGTGGCAGGCAGTGAAGCTTTCTTT; CDR3aa: CASSQVAGSEAFF
v_gene: TRBV20-1; d_gene: TRBD2; j_gene: TRBJ2-3; abundance: few; CDR3nt: TGCAGTGCTAGAGATCCGTCTGAGCGGGGCCCAGATACGCAGTATTTT; CDR3aa: CSARDPSERGPDTQYF
v_gene: TRBV5-1; d_gene: TRBD1; j_gene: TRBJ2-5; abundance: few; CDR3nt: TGCGCCAGCAGCCAAAAGGACAGGGATGTTTTGGAGACCCAGTACTTC; CDR3aa: CASSQKDRDVLETQYF
v_gene: TRBV4-3; d_gene: TRBD2; j_gene: TRBJ2-2; abundance: NA; CDR3nt: TGCGCCAGCAGCCTACGGACTAGTAGGAGTAACACCGGGGAGCTGTTTTTT; CDR3aa: CASSLRTSRSNTGELFF
v_gene: TRBV6-2/TRBV6-3; d_gene: NA; j_gene: TRBJ2-1; abundance: NA; CDR3nt: TGTGCCAGCAGTTGGGGCGACGCTGGGCAGTTCTTC; CDR3aa: CASSWGDAGQFF
v_gene: TRBV7-8; d_gene: NA; j_gene: TRBJ2-1; abundance: few; CDR3nt: TGTGCCAGCAGCTTAGGTGCAGCCTACAATGAGCAGTTCTTC; CDR3aa: CASSLGAAYNEQFF
v_gene: TRBV10-3; d_gene: TRBD1; j_gene: TRBJ2-1; abundance: NA; CDR3nt: TGTGCCATCAGCAGGACAGGGGACAATGAGCAGTTCTTC; CDR3aa: CAISRTGDNEQFF
v_gene: TRBV20-1; d_gene: NA; j_gene: TRBJ2-1; abundance: few; CDR3nt: TGCAGTACTCTGACCAGCTACAATGAGCAGTTCTTC; CDR3aa: CSTLTSYNEQFF
v_gene: TRBV5-1; d_gene: NA; j_gene: TRBJ2-3; abundance: few; CDR3nt: TGCGCCAGCAGCATAGACTCGAACGGGGGCTTGACAGATACGCAGTATTTT; CDR3aa: CASSIDSNGGLTDTQYF
v_gene: TRBV12-3/TRBV12-4; d_gene: NA; j_gene: TRBJ2-1; abundance: few; CDR3nt: TGTGCCAGCAGGGCGCCGGCGGGCAGGGGGGTAAATGAGCAGTTCTTC; CDR3aa: CASRAPAGRGVNEQFF
v_gene: TRBV15; d_gene: NA; j_gene: TRBJ1-2; abundance: many; CDR3nt: TGTGCCACCAGCAGAGAGCGGTATGGCTACACCTTC; CDR3aa: CATSRERYGYTF
v_gene: TRBV20-1; d_gene: NA; j_gene: TRBJ1-3; abundance: few; CDR3nt: TGCAGTGCTAGGTACGGGGGAGACTCTGGAAACACCATATATTTT; CDR3aa: CSARYGGDSGNTIYF
v_gene: TRBV5-1; d_gene: TRBD1; j_gene: TRBJ2-5; abundance: NA; CDR3nt: TGCGCCAGCAGCGGGGGACAGTTCAGAGAGACCCAGTACTTC; CDR3aa: CASSGGQFRETQYF
v_gene: TRBV20-1; d_gene: TRBD1; j_gene: TRBJ1-6; abundance: NA; CDR3nt: TGCAGTGTTAGAGATCTAAGGACAGGGGATTCACCCCTCCACTTT; CDR3aa: CSVRDLRTGDSPLHF
v_gene: TRBV12-3/TRBV12-4; d_gene: TRBD1; j_gene: TRBJ2-5; abundance: many; CDR3nt: TGTGCCAGCAGTTCCCAAGTGACAGGGAAAGAGACCCAGTACTTC; CDR3aa: CASSSQVTGKETQYF
v_gene: TRBV7-2; d_gene: NA; j_gene: TRBJ2-1; abundance: many; CDR3nt: TGTGCCAGCAGCTCGCCGGGGGCCTACAATGAGCAGTTCTTC; CDR3aa: CASSSPGAYNEQFF
v_gene: TRBV28; d_gene: TRBD1; j_gene: TRBJ2-7; abundance: many; CDR3nt: TGTGCCAGCAGTTCGGGACAGGCGATCGACGAGCAGTACTTC; CDR3aa: CASSSGQAIDEQYF
v_gene: TRBV3-1; d_gene: NA; j_gene: TRBJ1-2; abundance: NA; CDR3nt: TGTGCCAGCAGCCAAGTAATAGGGGTGGGATATGGCTACACCTTC; CDR3aa: CASSQVIGVGYGYTF
v_gene: TRBV24-1; d_gene: TRBD1; j_gene: TRBJ2-1; abundance: many; CDR3nt: TGTGCCACCAGTGATCCGGGACAGGGGGCGAATGAGCAGTTCTTC; CDR3aa: CATSDPGQGANEQFF
v_gene: TRBV7-2; d_gene: NA; j_gene: TRBJ1-1; abundance: NA; CDR3nt: TGTGCCAGCAGCTACCGTCATCCAGGGGCATTTCCTGAAGCTTTCTTT; CDR3aa: CASSYRHPGAFPEAFF
v_gene: TRBV6-5; d_gene: NA; j_gene: TRBJ2-7; abundance: many; CDR3nt: TGTGCCAGCAGTAAGGACCTGACCTACGAGCAGTACTTC; CDR3aa: CASSKDLTYEQYF
v_gene: TRBV6-5; d_gene: TRBD1; j_gene: TRBJ2-5; abundance: many; CDR3nt: TGTGCCAGCAGTACAGGACAGGGCGAAGAGACCCAGTACTTC; CDR3aa: CASSTGQGEETQYF
v_gene: TRBV29-1; d_gene: NA; j_gene: TRBJ1-1; abundance: NA; CDR3nt: TGCAGCGTACGTAGCCCTTGGAACACTGAAGCTTTCTTT; CDR3aa: CSVRSPWNTEAFF
v_gene: TRBV12-3/TRBV12-4; d_gene: NA; j_gene: TRBJ2-4; abundance: few; CDR3nt: TGTGCCAGCAGTTTGGGTGGCGGGGGCCCTAAAAACATTCAGTACTTC; CDR3aa: CASSLGGGGPKNIQYF
v_gene: TRBV28; d_gene: TRBD2; j_gene: TRBJ2-1; abundance: NA; CDR3nt: TGTGCCAGCACCTTAGGTAGCGCGGGAGTGGGTGGGCAGTTCTTC; CDR3aa: CASTLGSAGVGGQFF
v_gene: TRBV6-9; d_gene: NA; j_gene: TRBJ2-3; abundance: NA; CDR3nt: TGTGCCAGCAGTTGTTCAGGGGCGGTCGCAGATACGCAGTATTTT; CDR3aa: CASSCSGAVADTQYF
v_gene: TRBV12-3/TRBV12-4; d_gene: TRBD1; j_gene: TRBJ2-7; abundance: many; CDR3nt: TGTGCCAGCAGAACGCGACAGGGGGGACACTACGAGCAGTACTTC; CDR3aa: CASRTRQGGHYEQYF
v_gene: TRBV9; d_gene: TRBD2; j_gene: TRBJ2-3; abundance: many; CDR3nt: TGTGCCAGCAGCGTAGGACTAGCAGCTAGCACAGATACGCAGTATTTT; CDR3aa: CASSVGLAASTDTQYF
v_gene: TRBV5-1; d_gene: NA; j_gene: TRBJ2-7; abundance: few; CDR3nt: TGCGCCAGCAGCTTGGAGGGCCCAATGAGGTCCGAGCAGTACTTC; CDR3aa: CASSLEGPMRSEQYF
v_gene: TRBV7-2; d_gene: TRBD2; j_gene: TRBJ2-7; abundance: NA; CDR3nt: TGTGCCAGCAGCTTCTCCGGGACTAGGGTCGAGCAGTACTTC; CDR3aa: CASSFSGTRVEQYF
v_gene: TRBV20-1; d_gene: TRBD1; j_gene: TRBJ1-6; abundance: few; CDR3nt: TGCAGTGCTAGCGGACAGGGAAATTCACCCCTCCACTTT; CDR3aa: CSASGQGNSPLHF
v_gene: TRBV24-1; d_gene: NA; j_gene: TRBJ2-5; abundance: NA; CDR3nt: TGTGCCACCAGTGATCCCCGGGACCCACAAGAGACCCAGTACTTC; CDR3aa: CATSDPRDPQETQYF
v_gene: TRBV28; d_gene: NA; j_gene: TRBJ1-5; abundance: NA; CDR3nt: TGTGCCAGCAGCCTCCATCAGCCCCAGCATTTT; CDR3aa: CASSLHQPQHF
v_gene: TRBV3-1; d_gene: NA; j_gene: TRBJ1-3; abundance: NA; CDR3nt: TGTGCCAGCAGCCGCAGGGCTTACTCTGGAAACACCATATATTTT; CDR3aa: CASSRRAYSGNTIYF
v_gene: TRBV20-1; d_gene: NA; j_gene: TRBJ1-4; abundance: NA; CDR3nt: TGCAGTGCCTCCGACCCGAGACTGTCGACTAATGAAAAACTGTTTTTT; CDR3aa: CSASDPRLSTNEKLFF
v_gene: TRBV20-1; d_gene: TRBD2; j_gene: TRBJ2-1; abundance: NA; CDR3nt: TGCAGTGCTACGGCCCTAGCGGGGGGTTACAATGAGCAGTTCTTC; CDR3aa: CSATALAGGYNEQFF
v_gene: TRBV6-5; d_gene: TRBD1; j_gene: TRBJ2-1; abundance: many; CDR3nt: TGTGCCAGCAGTTACTCGGGACAGGCCACCTACAATGAGCAGTTCTTC; CDR3aa: CASSYSGQATYNEQFF
v_gene: TRBV24-1; d_gene: TRBD1; j_gene: TRBJ2-2; abundance: many; CDR3nt: TGTGCCACCGGTCCGGGGACAGGGGACACCGGGGAGCTGTTTTTT; CDR3aa: CATGPGTGDTGELFF
v_gene: TRBV6-1; d_gene: NA; j_gene: TRBJ1-1; abundance: few; CDR3nt: TGTGCCAGCAGTGATTTAGCGCTGGGTGCTGAAGCTTTCTTT; CDR3aa: CASSDLALGAEAFF
v_gene: TRBV20-1; d_gene: TRBD2; j_gene: TRBJ2-7; abundance: NA; CDR3nt: TGCAGTGCTTCATTACCGGGACTAGTCTACGAGCAGTACTTC; CDR3aa: CSASLPGLVYEQYF
v_gene: TRBV7-8; d_gene: TRBD2; j_gene: TRBJ2-1; abundance: few; CDR3nt: TGTGCCAGCAGCCTCAGGGCGGGACTAGGAAGTAATGAGCAGTTCTTC; CDR3aa: CASSLRAGLGSNEQFF
v_gene: TRBV7-9; d_gene: NA; j_gene: TRBJ1-2; abundance: few; CDR3nt: TGTGCCAGCAGCTTTAACTCTCTCCATGATGGCTACACCTTC; CDR3aa: CASSFNSLHDGYTF
v_gene: TRBV9; d_gene: TRBD1; j_gene: TRBJ2-6; abundance: NA; CDR3nt: TGTGCCAGCAGCCAGGGGGTTGTCCTCTCTGGGGCCAACGTCCTGACTTTC; CDR3aa: CASSQGVVLSGANVLTF
v_gene: TRBV6-6; d_gene: NA; j_gene: TRBJ1-2; abundance: NA; CDR3nt: TGTGCCAGCAGCCCACGGAGGCAGTTCTATGGCTACACCTTC; CDR3aa: CASSPRRQFYGYTF
v_gene: TRBV29-1; d_gene: TRBD2; j_gene: TRBJ2-5; abundance: many; CDR3nt: TGCAGCGTTGGGACTAGTTGGGGCCAAGAGACCCAGTACTTC; CDR3aa: CSVGTSWGQETQYF
v_gene: TRBV4-2; d_gene: NA; j_gene: TRBJ2-4; abundance: many; CDR3nt: TGTGCCAGCAGCGGGGGTCAACCGGCCTGGTCGATGAACATTCAGTACTTC; CDR3aa: CASSGGQPAWSMNIQYF
v_gene: TRBV5-1; d_gene: NA; j_gene: TRBJ2-1; abundance: few; CDR3nt: TGCGCCAGCAGCCGACAGCCTGGACGATACAATGAGCAGTTCTTC; CDR3aa: CASSRQPGRYNEQFF
v_gene: TRBV20-1; d_gene: TRBD2; j_gene: TRBJ2-3; abundance: few; CDR3nt: TGCAGTGCTACCCTGACTAGCGGGAGCGCAGATACGCAGTATTTT; CDR3aa: CSATLTSGSADTQYF